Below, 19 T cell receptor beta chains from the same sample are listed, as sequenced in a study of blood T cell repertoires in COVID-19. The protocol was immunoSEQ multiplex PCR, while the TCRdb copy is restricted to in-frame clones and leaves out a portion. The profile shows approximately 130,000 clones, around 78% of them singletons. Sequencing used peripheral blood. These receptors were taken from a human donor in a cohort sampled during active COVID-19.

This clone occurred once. The CDR3 is CASSLAGQRGANTGELFF. DNA for the CDR3: TGTGCCAGCAGCTTGGCTGGGCAGCGGGGAGCGAACACCGGGGAGCTGTTTTTT. The V and J genes are TRBV5-4 and TRBJ2-2, with 7 bases matching TRBD2. The CDR3 extends over 18 amino acids. Trimming at V came to 0 bases and at J to 0 bases, leaving 8 bases not matched to a gene. Germline assignment: CDR1 SGHNT and CDR2 YYREEE (reference sequence).

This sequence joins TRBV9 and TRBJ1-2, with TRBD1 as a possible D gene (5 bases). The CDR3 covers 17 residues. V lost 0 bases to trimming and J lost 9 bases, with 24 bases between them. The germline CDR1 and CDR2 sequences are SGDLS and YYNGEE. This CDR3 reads CASSVVEAGLVHGRYTF. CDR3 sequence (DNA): TGTGCCAGCAGCGTAGTTGAGGCAGGGCTGGTTCATGGCCGCTACACCTTC.

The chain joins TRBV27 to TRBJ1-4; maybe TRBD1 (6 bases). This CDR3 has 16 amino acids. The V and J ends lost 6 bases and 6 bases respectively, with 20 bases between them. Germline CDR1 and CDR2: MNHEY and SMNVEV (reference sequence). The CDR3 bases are TGTGCCAGCAGACCAAATACAGGGACGAGCCATGAAAAACTGTTTTTT. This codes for CASRPNTGTSHEKLFF.

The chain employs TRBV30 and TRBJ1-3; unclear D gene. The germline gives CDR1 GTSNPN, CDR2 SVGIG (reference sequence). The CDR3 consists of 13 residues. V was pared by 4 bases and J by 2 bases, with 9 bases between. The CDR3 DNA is TGTGCCTGGACGGGGTCCGCTGGAAACACCATATATTTT. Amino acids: CAWTGSAGNTIYF.

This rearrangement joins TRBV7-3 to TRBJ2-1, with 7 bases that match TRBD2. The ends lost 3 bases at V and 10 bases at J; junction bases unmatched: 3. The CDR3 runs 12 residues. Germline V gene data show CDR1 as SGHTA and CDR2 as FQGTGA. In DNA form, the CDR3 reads TGTGCCAGCAGCTTGCAAGCGGGGGAGCAGTTCTTC. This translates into CASSLQAGEQFF.

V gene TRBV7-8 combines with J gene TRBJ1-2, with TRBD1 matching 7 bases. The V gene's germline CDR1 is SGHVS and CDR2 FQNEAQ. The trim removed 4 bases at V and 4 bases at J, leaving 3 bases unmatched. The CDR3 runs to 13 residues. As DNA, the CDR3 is TGTGCCAGCAGCTGGGACAGCCGCTATGGCTACACCTTC. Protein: CASSWDSRYGYTF.

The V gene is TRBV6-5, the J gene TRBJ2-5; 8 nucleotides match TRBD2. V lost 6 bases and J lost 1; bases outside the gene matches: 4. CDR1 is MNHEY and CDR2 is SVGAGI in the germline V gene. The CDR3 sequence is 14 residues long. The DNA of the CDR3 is TGTGCCAGCAGAGTCCTAGCGGGCCAAGAGACCCAGTACTTC. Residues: CASRVLAGQETQYF.

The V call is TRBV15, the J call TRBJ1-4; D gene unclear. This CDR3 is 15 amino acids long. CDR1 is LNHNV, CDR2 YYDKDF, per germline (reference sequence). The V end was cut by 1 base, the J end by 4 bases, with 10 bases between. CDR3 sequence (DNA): TGTGCCACCAGCAGAGTAAGGCAGGTTAATGAAAAACTGTTTTTT. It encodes CATSRVRQVNEKLFF.

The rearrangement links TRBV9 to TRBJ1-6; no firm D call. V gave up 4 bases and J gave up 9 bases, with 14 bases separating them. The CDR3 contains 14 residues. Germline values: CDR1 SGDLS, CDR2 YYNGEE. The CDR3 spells CASSNQVGSSPLHF. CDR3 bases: TGTGCCAGCAGCAACCAAGTCGGGAGTTCACCCCTCCACTTT.

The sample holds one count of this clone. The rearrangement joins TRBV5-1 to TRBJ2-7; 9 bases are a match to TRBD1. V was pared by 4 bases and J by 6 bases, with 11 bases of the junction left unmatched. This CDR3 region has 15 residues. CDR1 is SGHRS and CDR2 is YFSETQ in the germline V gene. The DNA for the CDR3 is TGCGCCAGCAGCATCAGGGCGGGACAGGGCCCCGAGCAGTACTTC. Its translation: CASSIRAGQGPEQYF.

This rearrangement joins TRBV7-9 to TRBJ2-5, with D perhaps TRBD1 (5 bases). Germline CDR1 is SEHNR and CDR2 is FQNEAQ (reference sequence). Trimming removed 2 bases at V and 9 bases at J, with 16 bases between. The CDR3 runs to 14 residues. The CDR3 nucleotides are TGTGCCAGCAGCTTATTTACAGGAACCGGTTCCCAGTACTTC. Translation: CASSLFTGTGSQYF.

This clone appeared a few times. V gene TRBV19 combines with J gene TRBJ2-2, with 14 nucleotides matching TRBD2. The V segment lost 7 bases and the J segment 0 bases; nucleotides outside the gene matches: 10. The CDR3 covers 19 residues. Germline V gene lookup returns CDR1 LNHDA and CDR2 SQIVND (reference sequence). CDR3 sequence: CASNRPGLAGAANTGELFF. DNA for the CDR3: TGTGCCAGTAATCGACCGGGACTAGCGGGGGCCGCGAACACCGGGGAGCTGTTTTTT. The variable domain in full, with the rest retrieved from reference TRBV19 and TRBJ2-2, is DGGITQSPKYLFRKEGQNVTLSCEQNLNHDAMYWYRQDPGQGLRLIYYSQIVNDFQKGDIAEGYSVSREKKESFPLTVTSAQKNPTAFYLCASNRPGLAGAANTGELFFGEGSRLTVL.

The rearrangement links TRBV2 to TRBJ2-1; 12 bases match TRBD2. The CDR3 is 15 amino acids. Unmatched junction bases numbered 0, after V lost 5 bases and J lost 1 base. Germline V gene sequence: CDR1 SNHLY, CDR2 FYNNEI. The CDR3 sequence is CASSTSGGSYNEQFF. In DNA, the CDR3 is TGTGCCAGCAGTACTAGCGGGGGGTCCTACAATGAGCAGTTCTTC.

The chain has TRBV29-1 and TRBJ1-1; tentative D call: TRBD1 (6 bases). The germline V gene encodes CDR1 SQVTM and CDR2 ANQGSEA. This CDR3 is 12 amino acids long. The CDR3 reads CRGEDRNTEAFF. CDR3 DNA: TGCAGAGGAGAGGACAGAAACACTGAAGCTTTCTTT.

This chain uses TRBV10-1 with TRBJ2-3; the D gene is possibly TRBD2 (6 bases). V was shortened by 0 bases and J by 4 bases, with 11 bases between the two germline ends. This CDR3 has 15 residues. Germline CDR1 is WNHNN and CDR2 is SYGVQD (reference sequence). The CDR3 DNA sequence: TGCGCCAGCAGTGAGTCATCGGGGGTGCCAGATACGCAGTATTTT. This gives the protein CASSESSGVPDTQYF.

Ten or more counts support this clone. This chain's CDR3 is CASSRTGTYEQYF. The CDR3 coding sequence is TGTGCCAGCAGTAGGACAGGAACCTACGAGCAGTACTTC. The chain couples TRBV6-2 or TRBV6-3 to TRBJ2-7; 7 bases agree with TRBD1. The junction had 3 bases not matched to a gene; V was cut back by 5 bases and J by 2 bases. This CDR3 spans 13 amino acids. CDR1 is MNHEY and CDR2 is SVGEGT in the germline V gene.

CDR3 sequence reads: CASSPSDRGGYTF. Here the CDR3 DNA reads TGTGCCAGCAGCCCATCCGACAGGGGGGGCTACACCTTC. This chain joins TRBV3-1 (or the pseudogene TRBV3-2) and TRBJ1-2, with 9 bases fitting TRBD1. Germline V lookup: CDR1 LGHDT, CDR2 YNNKEL (reference sequence). V was pared by 4 bases and J by 8 bases, with 5 bases of the junction left unmatched. This CDR3 comprises 13 residues.

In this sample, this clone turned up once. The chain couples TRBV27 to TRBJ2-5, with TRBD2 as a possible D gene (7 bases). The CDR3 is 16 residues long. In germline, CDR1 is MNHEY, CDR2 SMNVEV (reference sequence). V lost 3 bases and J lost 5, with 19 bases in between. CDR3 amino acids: CASSFRGGAMMETQYF. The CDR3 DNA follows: TGTGCCAGCAGTTTTAGGGGGGGGGCGATGATGGAGACCCAGTACTTC.

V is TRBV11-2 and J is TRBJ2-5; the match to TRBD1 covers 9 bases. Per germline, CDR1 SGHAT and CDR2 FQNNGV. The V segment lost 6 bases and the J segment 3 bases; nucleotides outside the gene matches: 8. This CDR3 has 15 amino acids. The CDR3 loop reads CASRIRDRAKETQYF. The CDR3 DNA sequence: TGTGCCAGCAGGATCCGGGACAGGGCTAAAGAGACCCAGTACTTC.